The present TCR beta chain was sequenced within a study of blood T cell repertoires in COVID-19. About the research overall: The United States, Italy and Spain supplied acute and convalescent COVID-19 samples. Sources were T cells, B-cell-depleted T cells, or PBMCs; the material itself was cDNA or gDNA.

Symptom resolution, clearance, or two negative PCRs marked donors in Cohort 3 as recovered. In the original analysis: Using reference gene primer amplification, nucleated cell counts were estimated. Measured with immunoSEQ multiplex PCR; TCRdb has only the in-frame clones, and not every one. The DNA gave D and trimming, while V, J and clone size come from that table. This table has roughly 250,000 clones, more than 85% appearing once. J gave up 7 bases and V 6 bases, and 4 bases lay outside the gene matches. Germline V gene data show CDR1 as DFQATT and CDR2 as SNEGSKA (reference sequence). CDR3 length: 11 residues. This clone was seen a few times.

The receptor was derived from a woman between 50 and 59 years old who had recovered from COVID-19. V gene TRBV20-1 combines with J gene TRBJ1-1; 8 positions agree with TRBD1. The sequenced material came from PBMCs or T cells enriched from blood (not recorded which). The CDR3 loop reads CSAPTGDEAFF. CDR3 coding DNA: TGCAGTGCCCCGACAGGGGATGAAGCTTTCTTT.